The 14 T cell receptor beta chains below all came from one sample that was sequenced in a study of OX40 agonist ivuxolimab in advanced cancers. Method: immunoSEQ multiplex PCR; TCRdb's copy keeps in-frame clones and lacks some. The data show 120,000 or so clones, with approximately 92% seen just once and approximately 0.15% held by the top ten. The input for sequencing was CD4+ or CD8+ T cells sorted from blood, taken in a trial of the OX40 agonist ivuxolimab. These receptor sequences come from an adult with an advanced solid tumor such as melanoma, head and neck, liver or kidney cancer.

The V and J genes are TRBV7-3 and TRBJ2-3; D not resolved. Germline V gives CDR1 SGHTA, CDR2 FQGTGA. This CDR3 has 13 amino acids. Trimming removed 5 bases from V and 5 bases from J, with 11 bases in between. DNA of the CDR3: TGTGCCAGCAGCAGATCGTGGAAAGATACGCAGTATTTT. Translation gives CASSRSWKDTQYF.

This clone has a single count. CDR3 bases: TGTGCCAGCAGTGGCCGGGACAGGGTGAACACTGAAGCTTTCTTT. It is translated as CASSGRDRVNTEAFF. This chain connects TRBV6-5 to TRBJ1-1; 9 bases are a match to TRBD1. From germline, CDR1 is MNHEY and CDR2 SVGAGI. The length of the CDR3 is 15 residues. V shed 5 bases, J shed 0 bases, and the junction held 4 bases outside the gene matches.

The chain has TRBV29-1 and TRBJ2-1; D unclear. The CDR3 length is 16 residues. V was cut by 3 bases and J by 4 bases, with 19 bases left in between. Germline V gives CDR1 SQVTM, CDR2 ANQGSEA. Here the CDR3 reads CSVELEAEEPYNEQFF. The DNA for the CDR3 is TGCAGCGTTGAGCTCGAGGCGGAAGAACCTTACAATGAGCAGTTCTTC.

This CDR3 is CASSVAGTSSHEQFF. Here the CDR3 DNA reads TGTGCCAGTAGTGTGGCCGGGACTAGTAGCCATGAGCAGTTCTTC. This sequence joins TRBV19 and TRBJ2-1, with 8 positions matching TRBD2. The CDR3 is 15 amino acids. The germline V gene encodes CDR1 LNHDA and CDR2 SQIVND (reference sequence). With V trimmed by 5 bases and J by 8 bases, 11 bases remained unmatched. Using reference TRBV19 and TRBJ2-1 for the parts outside the CDR3, the full variable domain is DGGITQSPKYLFRKEGQNVTLSCEQNLNHDAMYWYRQDPGQGLRLIYYSQIVNDFQKGDIAEGYSVSREKKESFPLTVTSAQKNPTAFYLCASSVAGTSSHEQFFGPGTRLTVL.

The genes are TRBV5-1 and TRBJ2-3; possible D gene TRBD2, 5 bases. The CDR3 consists of 13 residues. V was pared by 2 bases and J by 4 bases, with 8 bases between. Looked up from germline, CDR1 is SGHRS and CDR2 is YFSETQ. The CDR3 sequence: CASSFPSPDTQYF. CDR3 coding DNA: TGCGCCAGCAGCTTTCCTAGCCCAGATACGCAGTATTTT.

The chain is built from TRBV25-1 and TRBJ2-5; D might be TRBD1 or TRBD2, each matching 7 bases. This CDR3 is 15 amino acids long. Germline-derived CDR1 and CDR2 are MGHDK and SYGVNS. The ends were cut back, 5 bases at V and 5 bases at J, with 18 bases in the middle. CDR3 in amino acids: CASSRRQGGSETQYF. The CDR3 DNA sequence: TGTGCCAGCAGTCGTCGACAGGGAGGGAGTGAGACCCAGTACTTC.

This chain links TRBV19 with TRBJ1-1; D unclear. The CDR3 spans 11 residues. CDR1 is LNHDA and CDR2 is SQIVND in the germline V gene (reference sequence). V lost 3 bases and J 6 bases, leaving 5 bases between the germline ends. The CDR3 protein is CASSIAAEAFF. The DNA for the CDR3 is TGTGCCAGTAGTATCGCAGCTGAAGCTTTCTTT.

V and J are TRBV5-1 and TRBJ2-1; TRBD2 matches at 10 bases. Trimming cost V 0 bases and J 9 bases; bases outside gene matches: 18. CDR3 size: 19 residues. Germline V gene lookup returns CDR1 SGHRS and CDR2 YFSETQ. CDR3: CASSLDTSGMWDYVAEQFF. CDR3 sequence (DNA): TGCGCCAGCAGCTTGGATACTAGCGGGATGTGGGATTATGTCGCTGAGCAGTTCTTC.

The chain carries TRBV9 and TRBJ2-3, with D tentatively TRBD1 or TRBD2 (5 bases each). V lost 5 bases and J lost 6, with 16 bases in between. The CDR3 has 14 residues. Germline values: CDR1 SGDLS, CDR2 YYNGEE. The CDR3 protein is CASSPGPQPDTQYF. The CDR3 nucleotides are TGTGCCAGCAGTCCGGGACCCCAGCCGGATACGCAGTATTTT.

This clone was detected a few times. The gene calls are TRBV18 and TRBJ2-1, with 8 bases aligning to TRBD2. CDR1 is KGHSH, CDR2 LQKENI, per germline. The V segment lost 3 bases and the J segment 8 bases; nucleotides outside the gene matches: 6. The CDR3 covers 14 residues. The CDR3 nucleotides are TGTGCCAGCTCACCCCCTAGCGGGTGGGATGAGCAGTTCTTC. Translation gives CASSPPSGWDEQFF. Full variable domain (missing parts from reference TRBV18 and TRBJ2-1): NAGVMQNPRHLVRRRGQEARLRCSPMKGHSHVYWYRQLPEEGLKFMVYLQKENIIDESGMPKERFSAEFPKEGPSILRIQQVVRGDSAAYFCASSPPSGWDEQFFGPGTRLTVL.

This chain connects TRBV29-1 to TRBJ2-3; no definite D call. The ends were cut back, 7 bases at V and 1 base at J, with 12 bases in the middle. Germline assignment: CDR1 SQVTM and CDR2 ANQGSEA. The CDR3 has 13 residues. The DNA for the CDR3 is TGCAGCGACAGAAGTTCCCGCACAGATACGCAGTATTTT. Protein: CSDRSSRTDTQYF.

V and J are TRBV5-1 and TRBJ1-5; no definite D call. The CDR3 consists of 15 residues. With 0 bases removed from V and 0 bases from J, the gap between germline ends came to 7 bases. Germline V CDR1 and CDR2: SGHRS, YFSETQ. The DNA for the CDR3 is TGCGCCAGCAGCTTGGACGGCTATAGCAATCAGCCCCAGCATTTT. Translation: CASSLDGYSNQPQHF.

In its sample, this clone was seen a few times. This chain connects TRBV30 to TRBJ1-6; D unclear. Per germline, CDR1 GTSNPN and CDR2 SVGIG (reference sequence). This CDR3 is 14 amino acids long. V gave up 4 bases and J gave up 7 bases, with 14 bases separating them. CDR3 DNA sequence: TGTGCCTGGACCTCAGCGGCCTTAAATTCACCCCTCCACTTT. It encodes CAWTSAALNSPLHF.

This rearrangement joins TRBV25-1 to TRBJ1-6, with D maybe TRBD1 (5 bases). The CDR3 loop spans 14 amino acids. Trimming removed 5 bases at V and 4 bases at J, with 9 bases between. CDR1 is MGHDK, CDR2 SYGVNS, per germline. CDR3 in DNA: TGTGCCAGCAGTTTTAGACAGTATAATTCACCCCTCCACTTT. Amino acid sequence: CASSFRQYNSPLHF.